One and the same sample provided the 26 T cell receptor beta chains below, sequenced in a study of blood T cell repertoires in COVID-19. Sequencing used immunoSEQ multiplex PCR; TCRdb keeps in-frame clones, though not all of them. The sample carries under 200,000 clones, around 82% recorded once. Sequencing used PBMCs or T cells enriched from blood (not recorded which). The origin of the receptors is an older woman with acute COVID-19.

This rearrangement joins TRBV12-3 or TRBV12-4 to TRBJ2-7; TRBD2 agrees at 8 bases. This CDR3 is built from 13 residues. Unmatched junction bases numbered 6, after V lost 6 bases and J lost 5 bases. Here the CDR3 reads CASRPGGPNEQYF. CDR3 bases: TGTGCCAGCAGACCGGGAGGGCCAAACGAGCAGTACTTC.

The gene calls are TRBV7-2 and TRBJ1-4; D is unclear. The germline V gene encodes CDR1 SGHTA and CDR2 FQGNSA. Trimming stripped 4 bases from V and 5 bases from J, with 14 bases between. This CDR3 is built from 15 residues. The DNA of the CDR3 is TGTGCCAGCAGCTCCCGATACAGCAACAATGAAAAACTGTTTTTT. This translates into CASSSRYSNNEKLFF. Using reference TRBV7-2 and TRBJ1-4 for the parts outside the CDR3, the full variable domain is GAGVSQSPSNKVTEKGKDVELRCDPISGHTALYWYRQSLGQGLEFLIYFQGNSAPDKSGLPSDRFSAERTGGSVSTLTIQRTQQEDSAVYLCASSSRYSNNEKLFFGSGTQLSVL.

The chain has TRBV10-1 and TRBJ1-4, with 9 bases identical to TRBD1. CDR3 length: 14 amino acids. Germline assignment: CDR1 WNHNN and CDR2 SYGVQD (reference sequence). V lost 4 bases and J lost 8; bases outside the gene matches: 5. The CDR3 nucleotides are TGCGCCAGCAGTGTGGGACAGGGTAACGAAAAACTGTTTTTT. Translated: CASSVGQGNEKLFF.

The rearrangement joins TRBV19 to TRBJ1-2; D possibly corresponds to TRBD1 (5 bases). There are 18 residues in the CDR3. The germline V gene has CDR1 LNHDA and CDR2 SQIVND (reference sequence). V was cut by 2 bases and J by 1 base, with 20 bases left in between. The CDR3 bases are TGTGCCAGTAGTATATTAGTCGGAACTGCACAGGATAACTATGGCTACACCTTC. Protein sequence: CASSILVGTAQDNYGYTF.

This rearrangement joins TRBV7-6 to TRBJ2-3, with 12 bases lining up with TRBD1. The V gene end was trimmed by 4 bases and the J gene end by 5 bases; junction bases not matched to a gene: 4. Germline V CDR1 and CDR2: SGHVS, FNYEAQ. The CDR3 is made up of 15 amino acids. CDR3 sequence reads: CASSWDRGLKDTQYF. The DNA of the CDR3 is TGTGCCAGCAGCTGGGACAGGGGGCTGAAAGATACGCAGTATTTT.

The chain links TRBV5-4 to TRBJ1-2; 8 bases fit TRBD1. The CDR3 covers 15 residues. From germline, CDR1 is SGHNT and CDR2 YYREEE (reference sequence). Unmatched junction bases numbered 7, after V lost 4 bases and J lost 2 bases. The CDR3 region has the DNA TGTGCCAGCAGCCCCGGACAGGGTGGAAACTATGGCTACACCTTC. Encoded protein: CASSPGQGGNYGYTF.

This chain joins TRBV30 and TRBJ2-7; 9 bases agree with TRBD1. The germline CDR1 and CDR2 sequences are GTSNPN and SVGIG (reference sequence). J was trimmed by 5 bases and V by 3 bases; bases with no gene match: 2. The CDR3 spans 12 residues. The CDR3 spells CAWSGQGNEQYF. The CDR3 nucleotides are TGTGCCTGGAGCGGACAGGGGAACGAGCAGTACTTC.

Only a few counts were recorded for this clone. The chain uses TRBV4-3 and TRBJ1-2; 7 nucleotides match TRBD1. The germline V gene encodes CDR1 LGHNA and CDR2 YSLEER. The CDR3 loop spans 12 amino acids. V lost 3 bases, J lost 7 bases, and 2 bases stayed unmatched. Here the CDR3 reads CASSHRTGGYTF. CDR3 bases: TGCGCCAGCAGCCACCGGACAGGTGGCTACACCTTC.

This rearrangement joins TRBV6-5 to TRBJ2-3; TRBD2 might be the D (6 bases). There are 16 residues in the CDR3. Trimming cost V 2 bases and J 0 bases, with 12 bases left between them. Germline V gene sequence: CDR1 MNHEY, CDR2 SVGAGI. The CDR3 here is CASSYGLALSTDTQYF. CDR3 coding DNA: TGTGCCAGCAGTTACGGTCTAGCGCTGAGCACAGATACGCAGTATTTT.

Remarks on this clone: Other DNA sequences in the same sample also yield this CDR3. The V call is TRBV9, the J call TRBJ1-5; TRBD1 agrees at 9 bases. The CDR3 is 15 residues long. Trimming removed 1 base from V and 4 bases from J; junction bases left unmatched: 3. Germline V gene data show CDR1 as SGDLS and CDR2 as YYNGEE. The CDR3 loop reads CASSVTGTGNQPQHF. In DNA form, the CDR3 reads TGTGCCAGCAGCGTAACAGGGACAGGGAATCAGCCCCAGCATTTT.

The CDR3 sequence is CASSLGGSGSSPLHF. For the CDR3, the DNA is TGCGCCAGCAGCTTGGGCGGGTCGGGGAGTTCACCCCTCCACTTT. V usage is TRBV5-1 and J usage is TRBJ1-6, with D hard to call. Germline V gene data show CDR1 as SGHRS and CDR2 as YFSETQ. The CDR3 sequence is 15 residues long. V was pared by 0 bases and J by 9 bases, with 13 bases between.

This chain links TRBV2 with TRBJ1-6, with 9 bases identical to TRBD1. Trimming at V came to 7 bases and at J to 6 bases, leaving 7 bases not matched to a gene. The CDR3 runs to 15 residues. CDR1 and CDR2 from the germline V gene are SNHLY and FYNNEI. The CDR3 DNA sequence: TGTGCCAGCACCTTGACAGGGGGAGGTAATTCACCCCTCCACTTT. It translates to CASTLTGGGNSPLHF.

The chain employs TRBV5-1 and TRBJ2-7; D is possibly TRBD2 (6 bases). The V end lost 0 bases, the J end lost 9 bases, and 10 bases lay between the germline ends. This CDR3 spans 12 amino acids. Germline V gene lookup returns CDR1 SGHRS and CDR2 YFSETQ. The CDR3 DNA reads TGCGCCAGCAGCTTGGAGAGGGGAGGGCAGTACTTC. Protein product: CASSLERGGQYF.

The rearrangement joins TRBV4-2 to TRBJ2-3, with 7 bases that match TRBD2. The CDR3 consists of 15 residues. CDR1 and CDR2 from the germline V gene are LGHNA and YNFKEQ. The ends lost 1 base at V and 3 bases at J; junction bases unmatched: 4. This chain's CDR3 is CASSQVSSGTDTQYF. DNA of the CDR3: TGTGCCAGCAGCCAAGTCTCTAGCGGAACAGATACGCAGTATTTT.

The V call is TRBV6-5, the J call TRBJ1-2, with no clear D. V lost 10 bases, J lost 2 bases, and 17 bases lay in between. Germline CDR1 and CDR2: MNHEY and SVGAGI. The CDR3 sequence is 14 residues long. CDR3 region: CATTRDMTNYGYTF. The CDR3, as DNA: TGTGCCACCACCCGCGACATGACCAACTATGGCTACACCTTC.

The chain couples TRBV6-5 to TRBJ1-2, with 7 positions matching TRBD1. The trim removed 2 bases at V and 7 bases at J, leaving 10 bases unmatched. Germline loops: CDR1 MNHEY, CDR2 SVGAGI. The CDR3 loop spans 15 amino acids. DNA of the CDR3: TGTGCCAGCAGTTACACACGACAGGGAGGCTCTGGCTACACCTTC. This encodes CASSYTRQGGSGYTF.

This clone has just one count. V and J are TRBV9 and TRBJ1-2; no firm D call. Germline V gene sequence: CDR1 SGDLS, CDR2 YYNGEE. V dropped 3 bases and J dropped 8 bases, with 8 bases sitting between them. This CDR3 region has 11 residues. CDR3 sequence: CASSGVVGYTF. The CDR3 coding sequence is TGTGCCAGCAGCGGCGTGGTGGGCTACACCTTC.

With respect to this clone: A much more abundant neighbour one base away suggests this may be a read error. At the DNA level, this CDR3 is encoded by other sequences in the same sample as well. Here the CDR3 reads CASSTLQGYEQYF. CDR3 DNA sequence: TGTGCCAGTAGTACCTTACAGGGCTACGAGCAGTACTTC. The V call is TRBV19, the J call TRBJ2-7, with D tentatively TRBD1 (6 bases). Per germline, CDR1 LNHDA and CDR2 SQIVND (reference sequence). The CDR3 extends over 13 amino acids. V was cut by 4 bases and J by 3 bases, with 10 bases left in between.

As for this clone: A much larger clone sits a single nucleotide away, making a read error possible. This chain links TRBV5-1 with TRBJ1-5; the D is unclear. Trimming took off 5 bases at V and 0 bases at J, with 6 bases between the two ends. Germline V lookup: CDR1 SGHRS, CDR2 YFSETQ. This CDR3 has 13 residues. CDR3: CASSRDSNQPQHF. For the CDR3, the DNA is TGCGCCAGCAGTCGGGATAGCAATCAGCCCCAGCATTTT.

This rearrangement joins TRBV3-1 (or the pseudogene TRBV3-2) to TRBJ2-3; possible D gene TRBD2, 6 bases. With 1 base removed from V and 3 bases from J, the gap between germline ends came to 8 bases. The CDR3 has 14 residues. CDR1 is LGHDT, CDR2 YNNKEL, per germline (reference sequence). The CDR3, as DNA: TGTGCCAGCAGCCAAGGGGCGGGAACAGATACGCAGTATTTT. This encodes CASSQGAGTDTQYF.

The J gene is TRBJ1-2, the V gene TRBV15, with D hard to call. The germline CDR1 and CDR2 sequences are LNHNV and YYDKDF (reference sequence). V lost 0 bases, J lost 3 bases, and 8 bases lay in between. The CDR3 extends over 14 amino acids. The CDR3 DNA sequence: TGTGCCACCAGCAGAGATACAGAAGACTATGGCTACACCTTC. It translates to CATSRDTEDYGYTF.

The chain joins TRBV4-1 to TRBJ2-5; 8 bases map to TRBD2. Germline trimming cut 1 base from V and 5 bases from J; bases unmatched to any gene: 6. CDR3 size: 15 residues. The germline V gene has CDR1 MGHRA and CDR2 YSYEKL. CDR3 in amino acids: CASSQGREGRETQYF. The CDR3 DNA reads as TGCGCCAGCAGCCAAGGACGGGAGGGCCGTGAGACCCAGTACTTC.

V gene TRBV30 combines with J gene TRBJ1-4; TRBD1 is a possible D gene (6 bases). The V and J ends lost 7 bases and 7 bases respectively, with 10 bases between them. Per germline, CDR1 GTSNPN and CDR2 SVGIG (reference sequence). The CDR3 loop spans 11 amino acids. The CDR3 bases are TGTGCCTTACAGGGTTTTGAAAAACTGTTTTTT. It encodes CALQGFEKLFF.

CDR3 protein: CASSSKGETQYF. The CDR3 nucleotides are TGTGCCAGCTCTAGTAAGGGGGAGACCCAGTACTTC. The V and J genes are TRBV18 and TRBJ2-5; tentatively, D is TRBD1 (5 bases). CDR1 is KGHSH and CDR2 is LQKENI in the germline V gene. CDR3 size: 12 residues. Trimming shortened V by 6 bases and J by 5 bases, and 10 bases separated the two germline ends.

The chain links TRBV4-1 to TRBJ1-4; D remains unclear. The V and J ends lost 0 bases and 8 bases respectively, with 13 bases between them. Germline lookup yields CDR1 MGHRA and CDR2 YSYEKL. The CDR3 spans 15 residues. The CDR3 nucleotides are TGCGCCAGCAGCCAAGAACGCCAGGTAAAGGAAAAACTGTTTTTT. Translated, it gives CASSQERQVKEKLFF.

The CDR3 DNA is TGTGCCACCAGTGATTCTATGGGACAGGGATGGTCGAATGGAGGGGAGCAGTACTTC. It codes for CATSDSMGQGWSNGGEQYF. The V call is TRBV24-1, the J call TRBJ2-7; 9 bases line up with TRBD1. This CDR3 contains 19 residues. The J segment lost 7 bases and the V segment lost 2 bases, leaving 20 bases of the junction unmatched. CDR1 KGHDR and CDR2 SFDVKD come from the germline V gene.